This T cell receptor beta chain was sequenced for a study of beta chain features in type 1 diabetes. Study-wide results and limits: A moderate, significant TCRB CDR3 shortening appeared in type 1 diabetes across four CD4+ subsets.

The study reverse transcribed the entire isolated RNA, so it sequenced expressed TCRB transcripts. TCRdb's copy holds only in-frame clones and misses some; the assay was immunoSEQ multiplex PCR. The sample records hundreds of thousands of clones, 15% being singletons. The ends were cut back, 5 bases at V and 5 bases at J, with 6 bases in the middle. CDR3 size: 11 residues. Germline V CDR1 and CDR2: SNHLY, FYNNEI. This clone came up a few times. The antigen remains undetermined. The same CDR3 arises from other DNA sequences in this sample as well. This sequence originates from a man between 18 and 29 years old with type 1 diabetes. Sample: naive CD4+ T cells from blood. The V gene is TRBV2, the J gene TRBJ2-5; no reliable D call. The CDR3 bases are TGTGCCAGCAGTCTACAGGAGACCCAGTACTTC. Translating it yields CASSLQETQYF.